The present T cell receptor beta chain was sequenced within a study of shared clonotypes between healthy human individuals. Findings and limits, study-wide: Sequencing depth was expected to affect clonotype sharing among donors. Sorted-subset sequencing was shown by rarefaction to be incomplete despite large depth.

Note on this clone: The antigen is unknown.

This CDR3 is 17 amino acids long. Germline CDR1 reads GTSNPN; CDR2 reads SVGIG (reference sequence). V lost 0 bases and J lost 0, with 15 bases in between. As originally analysed: ImmunoSEQ junction-only sequences lacked quality scores, so their filtering differed. Sequenced by immunoSEQ multiplex PCR; TCRdb stores in-frame clones only, minus some. D and trimming come from the DNA, and the V and J calls and clone size come from that table. The table has 2 million to 3 million clones, 80% to 95% seen once. The chain carries TRBV30 and TRBJ2-4; D unresolved. Sequenced: naive CD4+ T cells from PBMCs. The subset denotes: CD45RA+ positively selected. This sequence originates from a man aged 18 to 30 in good health. Some clones in this sample may be carry-over from other donors' samples. The CDR3 is CAWSVLGSNLAKNIQYF. The CDR3 DNA follows: TGTGCCTGGAGTGTACTGGGGTCTAACTTAGCCAAAAACATTCAGTACTTC.